The 13 T cell receptor beta chains in this list originate from one sample, sequenced in a study of CD8+ T cells in alopecia areata. Extracted RNA was reverse transcribed, and the resulting cDNA served as sequencing template. Only in-frame clones appear in the TCRdb table, and some are missing; sequencing was by immunoSEQ multiplex PCR. Here the sample spans 75,000 to 100,000 clones, 41% being singletons. The sample taken for sequencing was CD4+ T cells sorted from blood. The source of these receptors is a human donor with alopecia areata.

The rearrangement links TRBV30 to TRBJ1-5; D is unclear. The CDR3 contains 14 residues. Per the germline V gene, CDR1 is GTSNPN and CDR2 is SVGIG (reference sequence). Trimming removed 2 bases from V and 4 bases from J, with 12 bases in between. The CDR3 region is CAWSHGHQNQPQHF. For the CDR3, the DNA is TGTGCCTGGAGTCACGGGCACCAAAATCAGCCCCAGCATTTT.

The chain employs TRBV2 and TRBJ2-7; D is unresolved. CDR1 is SNHLY and CDR2 is FYNNEI in the germline V gene. V shed 1 base and J shed 3 bases, with 4 bases lying between them. The CDR3 consists of 12 residues. For the CDR3, the DNA is TGTGCCAGCAGTGAAGAGTACTACGAGCAGTACTTC. Translated, it gives CASSEEYYEQYF.

This chain links TRBV2 with TRBJ2-3; 10 nucleotides line up with TRBD1. V trimming: 4 bases; J trimming: 3 bases; junction bases outside the gene matches: 4. This CDR3 has 15 amino acids. Germline V lookup: CDR1 SNHLY, CDR2 FYNNEI. Here the CDR3 reads CASSARTGGTDTQYF. The CDR3 bases are TGTGCCAGCAGTGCTCGGACAGGGGGGACAGATACGCAGTATTTT.

Regarding this clone: At one end the junction does not follow the germline gene, possibly because of a read error. Written as DNA, the CDR3 is TGTGCCCGCAGTGCCAGAGTCTATGGCTACACCTTC. Residues: CARSARVYGYTF. The rearrangement uses TRBV28 and TRBJ1-2; D gene uncertain. Germline CDR1 and CDR2: MDHEN and SYDVKM. The CDR3 is 12 amino acids.

This clone was observed a handful of times. The chain has TRBV7-9 and TRBJ1-2; no clear D. From germline, CDR1 is SEHNR and CDR2 FQNEAQ (reference sequence). This CDR3 contains 15 residues. Between the trimmed V and J ends, which lost 1 base and 4 bases, there was a span of 13 bases. CDR3 loop: CASSLVGGPPYGYTF. For the CDR3, the DNA is TGTGCCAGCAGCTTAGTTGGAGGACCCCCCTATGGCTACACCTTC. The full variable domain, with the rest looked up from reference TRBV7-9 and TRBJ1-2, is DTGVSQNPRHKITKRGQNVTFRCDPISEHNRLYWYRQTLGQGPEFLTYFQNEAQLEKSRLLSDRFSAERPKGSFSTLEIQRTEQGDSAMYLCASSLVGGPPYGYTFGSGTRLTVV.

The rearrangement links TRBV29-1 to TRBJ2-3, with 7 bases lining up with TRBD2. The germline V gene has CDR1 SQVTM and CDR2 ANQGSEA. J was trimmed by 1 base and V by 3 bases; bases with no gene match: 7. This CDR3 spans 15 amino acids. The CDR3 here is CSVDRRERGTDTQYF. CDR3 DNA sequence: TGCAGCGTTGATAGGCGGGAGAGGGGCACAGATACGCAGTATTTT.

This clone was recorded a few times. This chain uses TRBV10-3 with TRBJ2-7; TRBD1 might be the D (6 bases). CDR1 and CDR2 (germline): ENHRY, SYGVKD. The CDR3 sequence is 15 residues long. Trimming left V 3 bases short and J 2 bases short, with 14 bases between. Here the CDR3 reads CAISEPGHSPYEQYF. In DNA form, the CDR3 reads TGTGCCATCAGTGAACCGGGACATTCTCCCTACGAGCAGTACTTC.

The chain is built from TRBV30 and TRBJ1-1, with TRBD1 as a possible D gene (5 bases). Trimming removed 0 bases at V and 8 bases at J, with 10 bases between. Looked up from germline, CDR1 is GTSNPN and CDR2 is SVGIG (reference sequence). This CDR3 spans 12 amino acids. The CDR3: CAWSVRQSEAFF. The CDR3 DNA follows: TGTGCCTGGAGTGTAAGACAGAGCGAAGCTTTCTTT. The full variable domain, its missing parts supplied by reference TRBV30 and TRBJ1-1, is SQTIHQWPATLVQPVGSPLSLECTVEGTSNPNLYWYRQAAGRGLQLLFYSVGIGQISSEVPQNLSASRPQDRQFILSSKKLLLSDSGFYLCAWSVRQSEAFFGQGTRLTVV.

This clone was recorded a few times. The genes are TRBV7-8 and TRBJ2-2; D is undetermined. V lost 6 bases and J lost 4, with 9 bases in between. Germline V gene lookup returns CDR1 SGHVS and CDR2 FQNEAQ. This CDR3 comprises 13 residues. This CDR3 is CASSPVSTGELFF. CDR3 in DNA: TGTGCCAGCAGTCCCGTATCCACCGGGGAGCTGTTTTTT.

This clone has only a few counts. The chain joins TRBV19 to TRBJ2-7; D is unresolved. Germline V CDR1 and CDR2: LNHDA, SQIVND (reference sequence). The CDR3 covers 11 residues. V lost 8 bases, J lost 6 bases, and 11 bases lay in between. In nucleotides, the CDR3 is TGTGCCAGTGGCGGTCTGGTCGAGCAGTACTTC. Translating gives CASGGLVEQYF.

V and J are TRBV4-3 and TRBJ2-3; D is possibly TRBD2 (5 bases). CDR1 and CDR2 (germline): LGHNA, YSLEER. V was shortened by 0 bases and J by 2 bases, with 6 bases between the two germline ends. The CDR3 sequence is 14 residues long. Here the CDR3 reads CASSQEEDTDTQYF. The CDR3 region has the DNA TGCGCCAGCAGCCAAGAGGAGGACACAGATACGCAGTATTTT.

The sample holds a few counts of this clone. The CDR3 reads CASSAMGQGTDTQYF. The CDR3 DNA follows: TGTGCCAGCAGTGCTATGGGACAGGGCACAGATACGCAGTATTTT. The chain is built from TRBV2 and TRBJ2-3; 8 positions agree with TRBD1. This CDR3 is built from 15 residues. Germline CDR1 and CDR2: SNHLY and FYNNEI. J gave up 1 base and V 4 bases, and 4 bases lay outside the gene matches. The whole variable domain, filled in from reference TRBV2 and TRBJ2-3, reads EPEVTQTPSHQVTQMGQEVILRCVPISNHLYFYWYRQILGQKVEFLVSFYNNEISEKSEIFDDQFSVERPDGSNFTLKIRSTKLEDSAMYFCASSAMGQGTDTQYFGPGTRLTVL.

In its sample, this clone was seen once. CDR3 coding DNA: TGCGCCAGCAGCTCGGGCGGGGCGCCCCAAGAGACCCAGTACTTC. The encoded protein is CASSSGGAPQETQYF. The J gene is TRBJ2-5, the V gene TRBV5-1; perhaps TRBD2 as D (6 bases). Germline V gives CDR1 SGHRS, CDR2 YFSETQ. CDR3 size: 15 residues. Trimming cost V 3 bases and J 1 base, with 13 bases left between them.